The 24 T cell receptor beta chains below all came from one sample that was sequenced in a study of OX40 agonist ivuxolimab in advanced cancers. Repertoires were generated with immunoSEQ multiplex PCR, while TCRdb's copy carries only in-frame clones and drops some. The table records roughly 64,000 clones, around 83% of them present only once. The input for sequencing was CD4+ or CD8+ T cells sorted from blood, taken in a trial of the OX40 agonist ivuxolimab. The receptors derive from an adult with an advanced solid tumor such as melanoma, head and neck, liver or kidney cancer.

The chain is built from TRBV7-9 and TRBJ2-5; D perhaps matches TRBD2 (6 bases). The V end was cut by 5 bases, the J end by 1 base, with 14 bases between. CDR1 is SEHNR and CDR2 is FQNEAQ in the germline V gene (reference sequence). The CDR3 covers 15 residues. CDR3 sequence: CASSPPAGSQETQYF. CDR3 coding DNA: TGTGCCAGCAGCCCGCCGGCGGGATCCCAAGAGACCCAGTACTTC.

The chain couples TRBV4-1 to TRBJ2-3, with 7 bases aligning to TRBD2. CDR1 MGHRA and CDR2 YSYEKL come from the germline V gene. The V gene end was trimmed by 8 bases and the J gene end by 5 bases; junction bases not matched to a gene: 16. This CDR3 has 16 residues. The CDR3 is CASRTGGDFVVDTQYF. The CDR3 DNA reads TGCGCCAGCCGAACGGGAGGCGATTTTGTGGTAGATACGCAGTATTTT.

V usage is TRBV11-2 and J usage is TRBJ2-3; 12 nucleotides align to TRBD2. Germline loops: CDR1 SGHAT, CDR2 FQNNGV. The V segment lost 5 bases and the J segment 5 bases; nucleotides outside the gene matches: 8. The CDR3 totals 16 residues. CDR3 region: CASSHRLAGVLDTQYF. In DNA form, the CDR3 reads TGTGCCAGCAGCCACCGACTAGCGGGAGTTTTAGATACGCAGTATTTT.

CDR3 nucleotide sequence: TGCGCCAGCAGCCAAACCGGGACAGGGTATGAAAAACTGTTTTTT. Its translation: CASSQTGTGYEKLFF. The J gene is TRBJ1-4, the V gene TRBV5-1, with 9 bases aligning to TRBD1. Germline V lookup: CDR1 SGHRS, CDR2 YFSETQ. With V trimmed by 4 bases and J by 6 bases, 7 bases remained unmatched. CDR3 length equals 15 residues.

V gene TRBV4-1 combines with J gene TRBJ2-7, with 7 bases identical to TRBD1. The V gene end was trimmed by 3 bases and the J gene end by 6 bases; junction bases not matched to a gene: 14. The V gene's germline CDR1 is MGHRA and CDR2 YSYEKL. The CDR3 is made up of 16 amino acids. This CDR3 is CASSHPGGKVGSEQYF. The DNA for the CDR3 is TGCGCCAGCAGCCATCCAGGGGGTAAGGTTGGATCCGAGCAGTACTTC.

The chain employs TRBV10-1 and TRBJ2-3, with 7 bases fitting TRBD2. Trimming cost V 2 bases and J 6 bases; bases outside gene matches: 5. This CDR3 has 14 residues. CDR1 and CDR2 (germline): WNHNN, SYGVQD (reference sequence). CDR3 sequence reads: CASSERRESDTQYF. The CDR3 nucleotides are TGCGCCAGCAGTGAGCGGCGGGAGAGTGATACGCAGTATTTT.

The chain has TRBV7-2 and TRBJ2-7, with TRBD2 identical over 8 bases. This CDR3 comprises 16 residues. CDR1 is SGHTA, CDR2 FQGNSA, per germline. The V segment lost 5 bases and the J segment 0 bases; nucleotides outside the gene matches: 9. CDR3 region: CASSRRGGGSSYEQYF. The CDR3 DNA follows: TGTGCCAGCAGCCGACGAGGCGGGGGGAGCTCCTACGAGCAGTACTTC.

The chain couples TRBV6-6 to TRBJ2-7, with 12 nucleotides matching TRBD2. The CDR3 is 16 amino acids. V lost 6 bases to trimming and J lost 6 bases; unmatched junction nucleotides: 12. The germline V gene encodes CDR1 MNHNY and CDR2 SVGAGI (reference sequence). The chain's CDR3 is CASRTSGREWQSEQYF. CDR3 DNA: TGTGCCAGCAGGACTAGCGGGAGAGAATGGCAAAGCGAGCAGTACTTC.

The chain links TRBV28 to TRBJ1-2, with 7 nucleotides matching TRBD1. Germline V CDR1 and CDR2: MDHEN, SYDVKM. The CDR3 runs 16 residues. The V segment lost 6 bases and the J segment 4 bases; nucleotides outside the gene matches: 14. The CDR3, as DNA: TGTGCCAGCAGAAGGAGGGTAGGGGGCGGAGGCTATGGCTACACCTTC. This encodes CASRRRVGGGGYGYTF.

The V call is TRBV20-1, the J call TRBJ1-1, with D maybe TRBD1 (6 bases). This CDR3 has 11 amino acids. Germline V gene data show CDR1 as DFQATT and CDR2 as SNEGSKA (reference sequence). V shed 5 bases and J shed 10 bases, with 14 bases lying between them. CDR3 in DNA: TGCAGTGCTTCAACAGGGCCGGGAGCTTTCTTT. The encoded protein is CSASTGPGAFF.

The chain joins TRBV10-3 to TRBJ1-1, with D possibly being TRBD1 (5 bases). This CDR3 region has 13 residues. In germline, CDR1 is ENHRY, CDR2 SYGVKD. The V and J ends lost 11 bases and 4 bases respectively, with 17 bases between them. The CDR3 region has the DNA TGTGCCTCTATCCGGGACTATAGCACTGAAGCTTTCTTT. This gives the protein CASIRDYSTEAFF.

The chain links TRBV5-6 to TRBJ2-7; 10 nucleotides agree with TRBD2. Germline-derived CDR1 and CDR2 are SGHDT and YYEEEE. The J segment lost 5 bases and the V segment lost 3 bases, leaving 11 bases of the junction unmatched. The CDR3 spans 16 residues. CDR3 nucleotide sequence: TGTGCCAGCAGCTACCGTTCTAGCGGGAGAACCCACGAGCAGTACTTC. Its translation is CASSYRSSGRTHEQYF.

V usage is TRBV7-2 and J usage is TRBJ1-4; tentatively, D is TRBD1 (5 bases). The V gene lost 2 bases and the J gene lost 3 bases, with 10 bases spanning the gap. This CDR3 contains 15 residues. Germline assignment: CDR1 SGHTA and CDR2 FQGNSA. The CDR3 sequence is CASSLLGEANEKLFF. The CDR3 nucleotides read TGTGCCAGCAGCTTATTAGGGGAAGCTAATGAAAAACTGTTTTTT.

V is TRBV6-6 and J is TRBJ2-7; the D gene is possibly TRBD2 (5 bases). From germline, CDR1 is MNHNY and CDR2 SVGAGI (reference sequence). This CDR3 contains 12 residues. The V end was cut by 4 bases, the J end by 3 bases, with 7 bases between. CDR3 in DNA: TGTGCCAGCAGTTTAGCGCGCTACGAGCAGTACTTC. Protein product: CASSLARYEQYF.

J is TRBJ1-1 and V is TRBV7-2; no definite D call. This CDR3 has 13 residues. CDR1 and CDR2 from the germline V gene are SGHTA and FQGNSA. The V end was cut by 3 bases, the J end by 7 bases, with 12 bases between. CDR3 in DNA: TGTGCCAGCAGCTTCTCCCAGTGGGATGAAGCTTTCTTT. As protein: CASSFSQWDEAFF.

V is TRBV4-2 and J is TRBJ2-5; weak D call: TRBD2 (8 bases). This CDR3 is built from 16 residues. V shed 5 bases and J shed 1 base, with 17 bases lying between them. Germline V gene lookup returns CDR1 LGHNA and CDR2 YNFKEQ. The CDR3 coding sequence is TGTGCCAGCAGCTCGGGGGGGACAGAACCCCAAGAGACCCAGTACTTC. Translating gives CASSSGGTEPQETQYF.

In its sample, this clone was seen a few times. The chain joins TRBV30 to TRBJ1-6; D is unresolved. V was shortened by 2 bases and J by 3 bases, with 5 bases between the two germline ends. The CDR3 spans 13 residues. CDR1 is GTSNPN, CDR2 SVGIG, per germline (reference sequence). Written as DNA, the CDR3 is TGTGCCTGGAGTCGTGGCTATAATTCACCCCTCCACTTT. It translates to CAWSRGYNSPLHF.

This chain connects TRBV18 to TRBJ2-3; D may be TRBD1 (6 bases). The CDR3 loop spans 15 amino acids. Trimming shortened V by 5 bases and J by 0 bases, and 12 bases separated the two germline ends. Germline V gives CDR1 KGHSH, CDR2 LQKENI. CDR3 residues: CASSWSGTSTDTQYF. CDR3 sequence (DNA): TGTGCCAGCTCATGGTCTGGGACAAGCACAGATACGCAGTATTTT.

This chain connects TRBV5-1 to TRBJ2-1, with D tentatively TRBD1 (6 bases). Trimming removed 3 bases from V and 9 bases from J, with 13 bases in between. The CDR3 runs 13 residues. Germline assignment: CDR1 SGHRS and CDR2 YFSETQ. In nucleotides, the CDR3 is TGCGCCAGCAGCTCCCTGGGGGCGGGTGAGCAGTTCTTC. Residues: CASSSLGAGEQFF. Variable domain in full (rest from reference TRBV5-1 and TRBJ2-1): KAGVTQTPRYLIKTRGQQVTLSCSPISGHRSVSWYQQTPGQGLQFLFEYFSETQRNKGNFPGRFSGRQFSNSRSEMNVSTLELGDSALYLCASSSLGAGEQFFGPGTRLTVL.

This CDR3 is CASSPATRGASTDTQYF. The DNA for the CDR3 is TGCGCCAGCAGCCCGGCAACTCGGGGCGCTAGCACAGATACGCAGTATTTT. V is TRBV5-1 and J is TRBJ2-3, with D possibly called TRBD1 or TRBD2 (5 bases each). The CDR3 length is 17 residues. Deletions cut 4 bases from V and 0 bases from J, with 18 bases between. From germline, CDR1 is SGHRS and CDR2 YFSETQ.

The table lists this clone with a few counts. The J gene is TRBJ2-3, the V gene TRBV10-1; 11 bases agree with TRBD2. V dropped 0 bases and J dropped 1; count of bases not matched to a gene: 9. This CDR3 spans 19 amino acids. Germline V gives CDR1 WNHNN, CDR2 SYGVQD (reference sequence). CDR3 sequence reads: CASSESSLAGGWGTDTQYF. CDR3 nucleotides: TGCGCCAGCAGTGAGTCGAGTCTAGCGGGAGGATGGGGCACAGATACGCAGTATTTT.

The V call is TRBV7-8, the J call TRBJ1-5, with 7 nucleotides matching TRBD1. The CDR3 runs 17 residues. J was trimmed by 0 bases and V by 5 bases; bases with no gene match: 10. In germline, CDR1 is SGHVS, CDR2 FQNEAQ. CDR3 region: CASSPGDSRLSNQPQHF. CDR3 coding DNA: TGTGCCAGCAGCCCAGGGGACAGCCGACTTAGCAATCAGCCCCAGCATTTT.

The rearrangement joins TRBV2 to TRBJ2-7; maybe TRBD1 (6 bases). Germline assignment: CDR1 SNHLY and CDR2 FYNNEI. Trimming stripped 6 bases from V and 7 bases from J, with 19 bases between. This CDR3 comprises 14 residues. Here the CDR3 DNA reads TGTGCCAGCAGGGCTTTAGTGGGGGCCTTTGAGCAGTACTTC. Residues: CASRALVGAFEQYF.

The CDR3 DNA is TGCGCCAGCTCGCCGGGACAGGGGCCTAATTCACCCCTCCACTTT. Its translation is CASSPGQGPNSPLHF. J is TRBJ1-6 and V is TRBV4-1, with 10 positions matching TRBD1. The length of the CDR3 is 15 residues. Germline CDR1 reads MGHRA; CDR2 reads YSYEKL. V was pared by 8 bases and J by 6 bases, with 7 bases of the junction left unmatched.